A selection of T cell receptor beta chains follows, all from one sample in a study of blood T cell repertoires in COVID-19. Data came from immunoSEQ multiplex PCR; TCRdb stores just in-frame clones and leaves some out. The sample lists about 190,000 clones, 70% to 85% occurring once. Sequenced sample: peripheral blood. These receptors were collected from a woman in her 50s with acute or convalescent COVID-19. Each CDR3 is given with its conserved first and last residue. The D gene is left open where the match is weak. Only part of the rows carry a size: once, few, many, or a class if the clone is expanded.

cdr3_aa,cdr3_nt,v_call,j_call,clone_size,d_call
CASGLPTGANTNYGYTF,TGTGCCAGCGGGCTACCGACAGGGGCGAATACTAACTATGGCTACACCTTC,TRBV28,TRBJ1-2,.,TRBD1
CASSYSLLVSTEAFF,TGTGCCAGCAGTTACTCTTTACTGGTGAGCACTGAAGCTTTCTTT,TRBV6-5,TRBJ1-1,.,.
CASSRTGDNSPLHF,TGTGCCAGCAGCCGAACAGGAGATAATTCACCCCTCCACTTT,TRBV6-5,TRBJ1-6,few,.
CASSPGQGFNEKLFF,TGTGCCAGCAGTCCGGGACAGGGCTTTAATGAAAAACTGTTTTTT,TRBV7-2,TRBJ1-4,.,TRBD1
CASSRVDSGQGVDEQFF,TGTGCCAGCAGTCGGGTGGATTCGGGACAGGGGGTGGATGAGCAGTTCTTC,TRBV28,TRBJ2-1,.,TRBD1
CAQGQPIMNTEAFF,TGTGCTCAAGGACAGCCTATCATGAACACTGAAGCTTTCTTT,TRBV30,TRBJ1-1,.,.
CASSAGTGIFEQYF,TGTGCCAGCAGCGCGGGGACAGGGATTTTCGAGCAGTACTTC,TRBV9,TRBJ2-7,once,TRBD1
CASSFVGGTANTGELFF,TGTGCCAGCAGCTTTGTTGGGGGGACCGCGAACACCGGGGAGCTGTTTTTT,TRBV7-2,TRBJ2-2,.,.
CASNPEGQGIYYGYTF,TGTGCCAGCAACCCAGAGGGACAGGGTATCTACTATGGCTACACCTTC,TRBV5-6,TRBJ1-2,few,TRBD1
CASSTGVYEQYF,TGTGCCAGCAGCACAGGGGTCTACGAGCAGTACTTC,TRBV6-6,TRBJ2-7,.,TRBD1
CASSRGQEAEAFF,TGTGCCAGCAGCCGGGGACAGGAAGCTGAAGCTTTCTTT,TRBV6-5,TRBJ1-1,.,TRBD1